The 8 T cell receptor beta chains reported below all come from one sample, sequenced in a study of blood T cell repertoires in COVID-19. Method: immunoSEQ multiplex PCR; TCRdb's copy keeps in-frame clones and lacks some. The data show about 85,000 clones, under 95% seen once. Sequenced sample: peripheral blood. These TCRs come from a human donor with active COVID-19. The donor label of this sample is uncertain.

The CDR3 coding sequence is TGCAGCGTTCAGGGACAGCTTTCCTACAATGAGCAGTTCTTC. Protein product: CSVQGQLSYNEQFF. This chain connects TRBV29-1 to TRBJ2-1; 7 bases map to TRBD1. Germline V lookup: CDR1 SQVTM, CDR2 ANQGSEA. CDR3 length: 14 residues. J was trimmed by 1 base and V by 5 bases; bases with no gene match: 5.

The J gene is TRBJ1-5, the V gene TRBV19; D gene unclear. Deletions cut 3 bases from V and 4 bases from J, with 7 bases between. The CDR3 contains 13 residues. CDR1 and CDR2 (germline): LNHDA, SQIVND (reference sequence). The CDR3 coding sequence is TGTGCCAGTAGTATCAGTTATAATCAGCCCCAGCATTTT. Protein: CASSISYNQPQHF.

J is TRBJ2-5 and V is TRBV5-1; D is unclear. CDR3 length: 11 amino acids. The V end was cut by 3 bases, the J end by 3 bases, with 3 bases between. Germline CDR1 and CDR2: SGHRS and YFSETQ. The DNA of the CDR3 is TGCGCCAGCAGCTCCAAAGAGACCCAGTACTTC. Translation: CASSSKETQYF. The entire variable domain, with the rest obtained from reference TRBV5-1 and TRBJ2-5, is as follows: KAGVTQTPRYLIKTRGQQVTLSCSPISGHRSVSWYQQTPGQGLQFLFEYFSETQRNKGNFPGRFSGRQFSNSRSEMNVSTLELGDSALYLCASSSKETQYFGPGTRLLVL.

The V call is TRBV18, the J call TRBJ2-3, with 7 bases that match TRBD1. Trimming cost V 4 bases and J 11 bases; bases outside gene matches: 12. This CDR3 has 14 residues. Looked up from germline, CDR1 is KGHSH and CDR2 is LQKENI. CDR3 residues: CASSQSSGGVGQYF. Here the CDR3 DNA reads TGTGCCAGCTCACAAAGCTCAGGGGGTGTGGGGCAGTATTTT.

J is TRBJ2-2 and V is TRBV20-1; D perhaps matches TRBD2 (6 bases). This CDR3 is 14 amino acids long. Per the germline V gene, CDR1 is DFQATT and CDR2 is SNEGSKA (reference sequence). V lost 3 bases to trimming and J lost 1 base, with 9 bases between them. The CDR3 DNA follows: TGCAGTGCTAGTTTGGGGGGGAACACCGGGGAGCTGTTTTTT. It codes for CSASLGGNTGELFF.

The chain carries TRBV4-2 and TRBJ2-5, with D possibly matching TRBD1 (6 bases). This CDR3 contains 15 residues. V lost 1 base and J 3 bases, leaving 12 bases between the germline ends. Germline V gives CDR1 LGHNA, CDR2 YNFKEQ. The CDR3 DNA sequence: TGTGCCAGCAGCCAAGGATACAGGGTCAAAGAGACCCAGTACTTC. Amino acids: CASSQGYRVKETQYF.

The genes are TRBV5-4 and TRBJ2-2; perhaps TRBD2 as D (5 bases). The germline V gene encodes CDR1 SGHNT and CDR2 YYREEE (reference sequence). The CDR3 extends over 14 amino acids. V was trimmed by 6 bases and J by 2 bases, leaving 11 bases between them. DNA for the CDR3: TGTGCCAGCACCCGGGGTGTCAACACCGGGGAGCTGTTTTTT. It yields the protein CASTRGVNTGELFF.

This chain's CDR3 is CANLPAGKNTGELFF. CDR3 bases: TGTGCCAACCTGCCAGCGGGGAAAAACACCGGGGAGCTGTTTTTT. The gene calls are TRBV7-9 and TRBJ2-2; 7 bases match TRBD2. V lost 10 bases to trimming and J lost 2 bases; unmatched junction nucleotides: 10. This CDR3 has 15 amino acids. Germline CDR1 is SEHNR and CDR2 is FQNEAQ (reference sequence).